Each of the 20 T cell receptor beta chains below was sequenced from the same sample in a study of cytomegalovirus exposure and HLA in healthy donors. The PCR was carried out with 60 Vbeta primers and 13 Jbeta primers. The data were produced by immunoSEQ multiplex PCR, yet TCRdb's version contains in-frame clones alone and is incomplete. This table has approximately 150,000 clones, roughly 70% appearing once. The specimen sequenced was PBMCs. The receptors were sampled from a woman aged 18-29 years in good health and CMV-seropositive.

The sample holds a few counts of this clone. The chain recombines TRBV7-8 with TRBJ2-7; D possibly corresponds to TRBD2 (6 bases). V lost 4 bases to trimming and J lost 3 bases, with 10 bases between them. Germline loops: CDR1 SGHVS, CDR2 FQNEAQ. The CDR3 contains 13 residues. For the CDR3, the DNA is TGTGCCAGCAGCTCTTTGACTAGCTACGAGCAGTACTTC. Amino acids: CASSSLTSYEQYF.

This chain connects TRBV6-5 to TRBJ1-1; maybe TRBD1 (5 bases). Trimming shortened V by 2 bases and J by 1 base, and 11 bases separated the two germline ends. Germline assignment: CDR1 MNHEY and CDR2 SVGAGI. The CDR3 consists of 15 residues. The CDR3 sequence is CASSYVQDPNTEAFF. CDR3 nucleotides: TGTGCCAGCAGTTACGTACAGGATCCGAACACTGAAGCTTTCTTT.

The rearrangement uses TRBV6-4 and TRBJ1-1; D is possibly TRBD1 (5 bases). Trimming cost V 5 bases and J 1 base, with 8 bases left between them. The CDR3 contains 13 residues. Germline lookup yields CDR1 MRHNA and CDR2 SNTAGT. The CDR3 DNA reads as TGTGCCAGCAGTACTGACAGGAACACTGAAGCTTTCTTT. Residues: CASSTDRNTEAFF.

The rearrangement links TRBV7-9 to TRBJ2-7, with D possibly TRBD1 on 5 matching bases. CDR1 SEHNR and CDR2 FQNEAQ come from the germline V gene (reference sequence). The CDR3 is made up of 12 amino acids. V was cut by 8 bases and J by 4 bases, with 12 bases left in between. CDR3 bases: TGTGCCAGCGCGAAGGGGAATTACGAGCAGTACTTC. It is translated as CASAKGNYEQYF.

The J gene is TRBJ1-4, the V gene TRBV6-1; 7 positions agree with TRBD1. Trimming cost V 8 bases and J 8 bases; bases outside gene matches: 14. CDR3 length: 15 residues. Germline CDR1 reads MNHNS; CDR2 reads SASEGT. For the CDR3, the DNA is TGTGCCAGCCGGGGGACAGTCTACCCTGGGGAAAAACTGTTTTTT. Translating it yields CASRGTVYPGEKLFF.

The rearrangement links TRBV21-1 to TRBJ1-2. TRBV21-1 is a known pseudogene. This CDR3 has 12 residues. The DNA for the CDR3 is TGTGCCAGCAGCAAGCGTAACTATGGCTACACCTTC. Protein sequence: CASSKRNYGYTF.

The CDR3 loop reads CASSLSGGAWDTQYF. CDR3 DNA sequence: TGTGCCAGCAGCTTGAGCGGGGGGGCTTGGGATACGCAGTATTTT. This sequence joins TRBV5-4 and TRBJ2-3; the match to TRBD2 covers 10 bases. Germline V gene lookup returns CDR1 SGHNT and CDR2 YYREEE (reference sequence). The CDR3 extends over 15 amino acids. Trimming cost V 1 base and J 6 bases; bases outside gene matches: 5.

The chain joins TRBV28 to TRBJ1-3; 8 nucleotides line up with TRBD1. After removal of 5 bases from V and 0 bases from J, the junction contained 12 bases not matched to a gene. The germline V gene encodes CDR1 MDHEN and CDR2 SYDVKM. This CDR3 comprises 18 residues. CDR3 sequence (DNA): TGTGCCAGCAGTGGTATCCGACGGGACAGGACCTCTGGAAACACCATATATTTT. It is translated as CASSGIRRDRTSGNTIYF.

The rearrangement links TRBV5-1 to TRBJ2-2; D possibly corresponds to TRBD1 (6 bases). V shed 4 bases and J shed 6 bases, with 16 bases lying between them. Germline V gene lookup returns CDR1 SGHRS and CDR2 YFSETQ. This CDR3 comprises 15 residues. The DNA of the CDR3 is TGCGCCAGCAGCAGCCACAGGGACAAGGCCGGGGAGCTGTTTTTT. It specifies CASSSHRDKAGELFF.

The chain joins TRBV6-5 to TRBJ1-5, with 9 positions matching TRBD1. Germline-derived CDR1 and CDR2 are MNHEY and SVGAGI. The CDR3 runs to 14 residues. The trim removed 5 bases at V and 7 bases at J, leaving 6 bases unmatched. CDR3: CASSVDRGYQPQHF. The CDR3 DNA reads as TGTGCCAGCAGTGTCGACAGGGGGTACCAGCCCCAGCATTTT.

This chain uses TRBV5-1 with TRBJ2-7; D gene ambiguous. The V end was cut by 4 bases, the J end by 0 bases, with 14 bases between. Germline lookup yields CDR1 SGHRS and CDR2 YFSETQ. This CDR3 has 15 amino acids. The CDR3 DNA sequence: TGCGCCAGCAGCCCTGGTAGTCGGAGCTCCTACGAGCAGTACTTC. Protein sequence: CASSPGSRSSYEQYF.

The rearrangement links TRBV5-6 to TRBJ2-5, with 7 bases matching TRBD1. V lost 0 bases, J lost 5 bases, and 7 bases stayed unmatched. Germline lookup yields CDR1 SGHDT and CDR2 YYEEEE. The CDR3 contains 15 residues. The CDR3 sequence is CASSLVDRRVETQYF. Written as DNA, the CDR3 is TGTGCCAGCAGCTTGGTGGACAGGAGAGTGGAGACCCAGTACTTC.

The V and J genes are TRBV21-1 and TRBJ1-5. TRBV21-1 is shown as a pseudogene. The CDR3 length is 19 residues. CDR3: CASSASRGGRRSGNQPQHF. CDR3 coding DNA: TGTGCCAGCAGCGCATCGCGCGGGGGGCGAAGGTCGGGCAATCAGCCCCAGCATTTT.

The chain joins TRBV7-2 to TRBJ2-1, with 8 bases matching TRBD1. Germline V CDR1 and CDR2: SGHTA, FQGNSA. This CDR3 has 15 residues. J lost 8 bases, V lost 5 bases, and 11 bases had no gene match. In DNA, the CDR3 is TGTGCCAGCAGCCCTGCAGGGGGCTCTTTCGATGAGCAGTTCTTC. It specifies CASSPAGGSFDEQFF. Full variable domain (rest looked up from reference TRBV7-2 and TRBJ2-1): GAGVSQSPSNKVTEKGKDVELRCDPISGHTALYWYRQSLGQGLEFLIYFQGNSAPDKSGLPSDRFSAERTGGSVSTLTIQRTQQEDSAVYLCASSPAGGSFDEQFFGPGTRLTVL.

This clone was observed a handful of times. CDR3 amino acids: CASLREGRDYEQYF. The CDR3 DNA sequence: TGTGCCAGCTTGAGGGAGGGGAGGGACTACGAGCAGTACTTC. This rearrangement joins TRBV2 to TRBJ2-7, with TRBD2 matching over 7 bases. J was trimmed by 3 bases and V by 8 bases; bases with no gene match: 10. The CDR3 contains 14 residues. The germline V gene encodes CDR1 SNHLY and CDR2 FYNNEI. Drawing the rest from reference TRBV2 and TRBJ2-7, the complete variable domain is EPEVTQTPSHQVTQMGQEVILRCVPISNHLYFYWYRQILGQKVEFLVSFYNNEISEKSEIFDDQFSVERPDGSNFTLKIRSTKLEDSAMYFCASLREGRDYEQYFGPGTRLTVT.

The chain links TRBV30 to TRBJ2-7; 9 nucleotides match TRBD2. V lost 3 bases, J lost 5 bases, and 11 bases stayed unmatched. Germline assignment: CDR1 GTSNPN and CDR2 SVGIG (reference sequence). The CDR3 covers 15 residues. The CDR3 loop is CAWRTPGGGGHEQYF. As DNA, the CDR3 is TGTGCCTGGAGGACCCCTGGCGGGGGGGGCCACGAGCAGTACTTC.

J is TRBJ1-2 and V is TRBV10-3, with TRBD1 as a possible D gene (5 bases). V was cut by 0 bases and J by 8 bases, with 13 bases left in between. Germline V CDR1 and CDR2: ENHRY, SYGVKD. The CDR3 consists of 14 residues. Here the CDR3 reads CAISESAGKGGYTF. The CDR3 region has the DNA TGTGCCATCAGTGAGTCGGCGGGGAAGGGGGGCTACACCTTC.

A few counts support this clone. CDR3 DNA: TGCGCCAGCAGCTTGGACGCCGTGGGGGCAGGGGAGCTGTTTTTT. It yields the protein CASSLDAVGAGELFF. V gene TRBV5-1 combines with J gene TRBJ2-2; D may be TRBD1 (6 bases). The germline V gene has CDR1 SGHRS and CDR2 YFSETQ. The CDR3 is made up of 15 amino acids. V lost 0 bases, J lost 8 bases, and 14 bases lay in between.

This clone was seen more than once but under ten times. V and J are TRBV6-6 and TRBJ2-5; D remains ambiguous. V was clipped by 6 bases and J by 4 bases, with 6 bases between them. This CDR3 is 11 amino acids long. The germline V gene encodes CDR1 MNHNY and CDR2 SVGAGI (reference sequence). The CDR3 is CASSLRETQYF. DNA of the CDR3: TGTGCCAGCAGCCTCCGAGAGACCCAGTACTTC.

The gene calls are TRBV25-1 and TRBJ2-5; 11 bases match TRBD2. There are 15 residues in the CDR3. Germline V gene lookup returns CDR1 MGHDK and CDR2 SYGVNS. The V and J ends lost 4 bases and 1 base, in that order; junction bases with no gene match: 2. The CDR3 spells CASSGGLAAQETQYF. CDR3 DNA sequence: TGTGCCAGCAGTGGGGGACTAGCGGCCCAAGAGACCCAGTACTTC.